This T cell receptor (beta chain) was obtained from a study of blood T cell repertoires in COVID-19. Original methodology: Reference gene primer amplification in the assay estimated nucleated cell counts. Clones were sequenced by immunoSEQ multiplex PCR, and TCRdb holds only the in-frame ones, with some missing. The V and J calls and the clone size are those of that table, but D and trimming were determined from the DNA. The sample lists approximately 83,000 clones; approximately 85% were seen once. The length of the CDR3 is 14 residues. Trimming stripped 3 bases from V and 8 bases from J, with 11 bases between.

The receptor was isolated from a man between 70 and 80 years old with acute or convalescent COVID-19. The sample taken for sequencing was peripheral blood. The gene calls are TRBV23-1 and TRBJ1-6; D is unresolved. TRBV23-1 carries the ORF label, with uncertain function. CDR3 amino acids: CASSQRVGDSPLHF. The CDR3 DNA reads as TGCGCCAGCAGTCAGAGGGTTGGAGATTCACCCCTCCACTTT.